Following are 18 T cell receptor beta chains from one sample sequenced in a study of memory CD8 T cells in hepatitis C reinfection (dated by TCRdb to the late 2010s). The sample's time point label, decoded: pre-reinfection, 55 to 20 weeks before reinfection detection. The sorted cells were sequenced directly ex vivo, without any in vitro expansion ahead of TCR sequencing. The method was the immunoSEQ multiplex PCR assay. Not all clones reach the TCRdb copy of this immuneACCESS table, which keeps in-frame sequences only. Checked studies attribute under half of the gap to unresolved V genes and leave the rest unexplained. Recorded for this sample are tens of thousands of clones; roughly 86% of them occurred a single time. The top ten constitute roughly 1% of the sample. Source material: naive CD8+ T cells sorted from blood. The sample's cell subset or site, from its label and the paper: total naive CD8+CD45RO- T cells. The receptors were gathered from a man aged 18-30 years with hepatitis C virus infection.

This rearrangement joins TRBV7-2 to TRBJ2-5, with D perhaps matching TRBD1 (5 bases). Trimming shortened V by 2 bases and J by 5 bases, and 15 bases separated the two germline ends. Germline V gene sequence: CDR1 SGHTA, CDR2 FQGNSA. The CDR3 is 15 amino acids. The CDR3 here is CASSLPDRGQETQYF. In nucleotides, the CDR3 is TGTGCCAGCAGCTTACCCGATAGGGGTCAGGAGACCCAGTACTTC. Filled out from reference TRBV7-2 and TRBJ2-5, the complete variable domain reads GAGVSQSPSNKVTEKGKDVELRCDPISGHTALYWYRQSLGQGLEFLIYFQGNSAPDKSGLPSDRFSAERTGGSVSTLTIQRTQQEDSAVYLCASSLPDRGQETQYFGPGTRLLVL.

The chain has TRBV7-8 and TRBJ2-3; a weak D match, TRBD1 (6 bases). Trimming shortened V by 5 bases and J by 4 bases, and 13 bases separated the two germline ends. Germline-derived CDR1 and CDR2 are SGHVS and FQNEAQ. The CDR3 loop spans 14 amino acids. CDR3 amino acids: CASSRFRGADTQYF. CDR3 bases: TGTGCCAGCAGCCGATTCAGGGGAGCAGATACGCAGTATTTT.

The rearrangement joins TRBV11-3 to TRBJ2-2; 9 nucleotides line up with TRBD2. The germline gives CDR1 SGHNT, CDR2 YENEEA. The J segment lost 1 base and the V segment lost 5 bases, leaving 5 bases of the junction unmatched. The CDR3 loop spans 16 amino acids. In DNA, the CDR3 is TGTGCCAGCAGCCCCTGGACTAGCGTGAACACCGGGGAGCTGTTTTTT. It translates to CASSPWTSVNTGELFF.

The chain joins TRBV5-6 to TRBJ2-5, with TRBD1 identical over 10 bases. This CDR3 comprises 14 residues. V lost 3 bases, J lost 2 bases, and 1 base stayed unmatched. From germline, CDR1 is SGHDT and CDR2 YYEEEE. The CDR3 sequence is CASSWGQGQETQYF. The CDR3 DNA reads as TGTGCCAGCAGCTGGGGACAGGGGCAAGAGACCCAGTACTTC.

This clone was seen a single time. The chain combines TRBV5-1 with TRBJ1-2; 9 bases agree with TRBD1. Germline CDR1 and CDR2: SGHRS and YFSETQ. The CDR3 is 15 amino acids. After removal of 4 bases from V and 2 bases from J, the junction contained 6 bases not matched to a gene. The CDR3 bases are TGCGCCAGCAGCGTTGGACAGGGGCCGAACTATGGCTACACCTTC. Its translation: CASSVGQGPNYGYTF.

CDR3 loop: CASSLKGQHTDTQYF. CDR3 nucleotides: TGTGCCAGCAGCTTAAAGGGACAGCACACAGATACGCAGTATTTT. The gene calls are TRBV7-3 and TRBJ2-3; 7 bases are shared with TRBD1. This CDR3 contains 15 residues. Germline V gene data show CDR1 as SGHTA and CDR2 as FQGTGA. The J segment lost 2 bases and the V segment lost 1 base, leaving 3 bases of the junction unmatched. Full variable domain (remainder filled in from reference TRBV7-3 and TRBJ2-3): GAGVSQTPSNKVTEKGKYVELRCDPISGHTALYWYRQSLGQGPEFLIYFQGTGAADDSGLPNDRFFAVRPEGSVSTLKIQRTERGDSAVYLCASSLKGQHTDTQYFGPGTRLTVL.

CDR3 in amino acids: CATRGQDVEQYF. The CDR3 DNA reads TGCGCCACACGGGGACAGGATGTCGAACAGTACTTC. The chain uses TRBV10-2 and TRBJ2-7; 8 bases match TRBD1. The CDR3 consists of 12 residues. CDR1 WSHSY and CDR2 SAAADI come from the germline V gene. Trimming cost V 10 bases and J 10 bases; bases outside gene matches: 12.

J is TRBJ1-2 and V is TRBV5-4; TRBD1 agrees at 11 bases. The V segment lost 5 bases and the J segment 3 bases; nucleotides outside the gene matches: 9. Germline CDR1 reads SGHNT; CDR2 reads YYREEE (reference sequence). CDR3 length equals 16 residues. CDR3 in amino acids: CASSRTGGAVDYGYTF. DNA of the CDR3: TGTGCCAGCAGTCGGACAGGGGGCGCAGTGGACTATGGCTACACCTTC.

The V gene is TRBV9, the J gene TRBJ1-2; 9 bases are a match to TRBD1. This CDR3 comprises 15 residues. With V trimmed by 3 bases and J by 0 bases, 3 bases remained unmatched. Per germline, CDR1 SGDLS and CDR2 YYNGEE. The CDR3 nucleotides read TGTGCCAGCAGCGGAGGACAGGGGCCTAACTATGGCTACACCTTC. It encodes CASSGGQGPNYGYTF.

V gene TRBV29-1 combines with J gene TRBJ2-2, with D tentatively TRBD1 (5 bases). This CDR3 is 13 amino acids long. Germline-derived CDR1 and CDR2 are SQVTM and ANQGSEA. With 7 bases removed from V and 1 base from J, the gap between germline ends came to 10 bases. DNA for the CDR3: TGCAGCGCCGCCAGGGAGAACACCGGGGAGCTGTTTTTT. Translated: CSAARENTGELFF.

J is TRBJ1-4 and V is TRBV7-2; 7 bases line up with TRBD1. Trimming cost V 3 bases and J 0 bases; bases outside gene matches: 13. Germline V gene lookup returns CDR1 SGHTA and CDR2 FQGNSA. This CDR3 is 19 amino acids long. CDR3 DNA sequence: TGTGCCAGCAGCTTTACCCCACAGGGGCTGGGATCAACTAATGAAAAACTGTTTTTT. The encoded protein is CASSFTPQGLGSTNEKLFF.

The V call is TRBV14, the J call TRBJ2-5; D ambiguous. The V end was cut by 0 bases, the J end by 7 bases, with 15 bases between. The CDR3 sequence is 15 residues long. CDR1 SGHDN and CDR2 FVKESK come from the germline V gene. In nucleotides, the CDR3 is TGTGCCAGCAGCCAAGATTTTGACAACCACGGGACCCAGTACTTC. As protein: CASSQDFDNHGTQYF.

V usage is TRBV6-5 and J usage is TRBJ2-7; D may be TRBD1 (5 bases). The CDR3 length is 12 residues. V lost 6 bases and J lost 2, with 8 bases in between. Germline CDR1 reads MNHEY; CDR2 reads SVGAGI. CDR3 sequence: CASRATAYEQYF. The CDR3 DNA reads TGTGCCAGCAGGGCGACAGCCTACGAGCAGTACTTC.

The CDR3: CASSLRTPYEQYF. The DNA of the CDR3 is TGTGCCAGCAGTTTAAGGACTCCTTACGAGCAGTACTTC. This chain uses TRBV27 with TRBJ2-7; TRBD2 is a possible D gene (5 bases). Germline V gene lookup returns CDR1 MNHEY and CDR2 SMNVEV (reference sequence). Between the trimmed V and J ends, which lost 2 bases and 4 bases, there was a span of 9 bases. The CDR3 covers 13 residues.

This clone was recorded once. The chain has TRBV21-1 and TRBJ1-5. TRBV21-1 is assigned pseudogene status. This CDR3 has 15 amino acids. This CDR3 is CASNPHGDSNQPQHF. CDR3 sequence (DNA): TGTGCCAGCAACCCACACGGAGATAGCAATCAGCCCCAGCATTTT.

This rearrangement joins TRBV19 to TRBJ2-6, with a possible D match to TRBD1 (6 bases). V lost 5 bases and J 4 bases, leaving 12 bases between the germline ends. Germline lookup yields CDR1 LNHDA and CDR2 SQIVND (reference sequence). The CDR3 sequence is 15 residues long. The CDR3 loop is CASSAQGSGANVLTF. The CDR3 DNA reads as TGTGCCAGTAGTGCACAGGGTTCCGGGGCCAACGTCCTGACTTTC.

This clone was observed once. The chain combines TRBV2 with TRBJ1-1; D gene uncertain. There are 14 residues in the CDR3. Germline V gene lookup returns CDR1 SNHLY and CDR2 FYNNEI. Trimming took 3 bases from V and 1 from J, leaving 9 bases between them. CDR3 nucleotides: TGTGCCAGCAGTGACCCAGGCAAGAACACTGAAGCTTTCTTT. Its translation is CASSDPGKNTEAFF.

V gene TRBV4-1 combines with J gene TRBJ2-1, with 8 bases identical to TRBD2. Trimming at V came to 0 bases and at J to 7 bases, leaving 5 bases not matched to a gene. CDR1 is MGHRA, CDR2 YSYEKL, per germline. The CDR3 runs 15 residues. Here the CDR3 DNA reads TGCGCCAGCAGCCAAGAAACAGCGGGGGCTAATGAGCAGTTCTTC. This gives the protein CASSQETAGANEQFF.